Below, one TCR beta chain is given with its context. Its matching antigen is unknown. Per sample, roughly 0.45 micrograms of biopsy DNA were TCRB immunosequenced. Some clones are missing from TCRdb's copy, which holds only in-frame ones; the method was immunoSEQ multiplex PCR. Of about 8,200 clones listed, approximately 96% are singletons. These data originate in a study of T cell repertoires in ileal Crohn's disease. The wider study: Roughly 40% were active smokers at surgery; median disease duration was about 7.5 years.

Study-level points and caveats: Mucosal expansions were suggested to be mainly CD8 T cells.

The V gene lost 0 bases and the J gene lost 3 bases, with 29 bases spanning the gap. Germline loops: CDR1 LGHNA, CDR2 YSLEER. CDR3 length: 21 residues. Adults with ileal or ileocolonic Crohn's disease and an indication for resection were eligible. The sequence was collected from an adult with Crohn's disease. What was sequenced was ileal tissue. The rearrangement uses TRBV4-3 and TRBJ1-2; possibly TRBD1 for D (5 bases). The CDR3 DNA reads as TGCGCCAGCAGCCAAGATGAATCTGGCGGGACTCCCAGTGTTAGAGACTATGGCTACACCTTC. Its translation is CASSQDESGGTPSVRDYGYTF.